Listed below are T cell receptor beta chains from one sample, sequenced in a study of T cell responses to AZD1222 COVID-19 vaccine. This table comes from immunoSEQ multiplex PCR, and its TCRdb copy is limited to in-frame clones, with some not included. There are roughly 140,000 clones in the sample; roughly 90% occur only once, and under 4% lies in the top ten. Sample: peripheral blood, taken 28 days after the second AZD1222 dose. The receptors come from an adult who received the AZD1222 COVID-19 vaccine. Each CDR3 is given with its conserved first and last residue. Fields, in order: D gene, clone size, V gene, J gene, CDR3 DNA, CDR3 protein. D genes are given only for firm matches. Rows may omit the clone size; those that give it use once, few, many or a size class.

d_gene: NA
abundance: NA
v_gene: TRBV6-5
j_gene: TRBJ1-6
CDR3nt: TGTGCCAGCAGTTACTATGATTCACCCCTCCACTTT
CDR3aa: CASSYYDSPLHF

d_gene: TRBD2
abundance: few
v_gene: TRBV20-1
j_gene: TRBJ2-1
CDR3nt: TGCAGTGCTAGTGTGCTAGCGGGAGGCCTAGCGGGCTACAATGAGCAGTTCTTC
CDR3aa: CSASVLAGGLAGYNEQFF

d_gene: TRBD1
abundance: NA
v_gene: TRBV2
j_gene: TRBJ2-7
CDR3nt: TGTGCCAGCAGTGACGACAGGGACTACGAGCAGTACTTC
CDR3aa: CASSDDRDYEQYF

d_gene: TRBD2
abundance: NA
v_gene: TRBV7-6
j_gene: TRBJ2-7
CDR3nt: TGTGCCAGCAGCCTAACTAGCGGGAGGGGGGGTGAGCAGTACTTC
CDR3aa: CASSLTSGRGGEQYF

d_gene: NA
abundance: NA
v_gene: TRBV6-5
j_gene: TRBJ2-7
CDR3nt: TGTGCCAGCAGTAAGGCGGACTTATACGAGCAGTACTTC
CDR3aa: CASSKADLYEQYF

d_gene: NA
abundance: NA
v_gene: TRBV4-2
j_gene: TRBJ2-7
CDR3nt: TGTGCCAGCAGCCAAGAGATGGCGGACAGCCCCTACGAGCAGTACTTC
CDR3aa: CASSQEMADSPYEQYF

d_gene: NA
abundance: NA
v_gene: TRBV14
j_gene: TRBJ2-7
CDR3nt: TGTGCCAGCAGCCAAGGGGCGATTCGGGCCTACGAGCAGTACTTC
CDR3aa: CASSQGAIRAYEQYF

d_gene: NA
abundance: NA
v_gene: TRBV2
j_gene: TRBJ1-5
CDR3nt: TGTGCCAGCAGTGCACAGGACCTGGGACAGCCCCAGCATTTT
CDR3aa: CASSAQDLGQPQHF

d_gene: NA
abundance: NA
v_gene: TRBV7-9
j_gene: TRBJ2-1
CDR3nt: TGTGCCAGCAGCTTAACTCGGCAGGACAATGAAGAGCAGTTCTTC
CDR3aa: CASSLTRQDNEEQFF

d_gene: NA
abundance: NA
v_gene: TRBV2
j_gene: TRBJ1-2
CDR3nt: TGTGCCAGCAGTGTCCCGGAGGGGGTTGGGGGCTACACCTTC
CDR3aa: CASSVPEGVGGYTF

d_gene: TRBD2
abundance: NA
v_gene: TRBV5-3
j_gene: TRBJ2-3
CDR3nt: TGTGCCAGAAGTGGAACTAGCGGGGAGCAGCATACGCAGTATTTT
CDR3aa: CARSGTSGEQHTQYF

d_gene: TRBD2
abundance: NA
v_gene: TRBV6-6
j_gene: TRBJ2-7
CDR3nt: TGTGCCAGCAGTATAGCGGGAAAACACTACGAGCAGTACTTC
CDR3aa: CASSIAGKHYEQYF

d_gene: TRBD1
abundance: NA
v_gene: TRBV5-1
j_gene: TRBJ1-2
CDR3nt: TGCGCCAGCAGCCCCACGGACAGGGGGGATGGCTACACCTTC
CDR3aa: CASSPTDRGDGYTF

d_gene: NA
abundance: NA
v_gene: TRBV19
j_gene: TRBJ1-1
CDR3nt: TGTGCCAGTAGTATAGGTACAGGGAAAGGTCCTGAAGCTTTCTTT
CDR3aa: CASSIGTGKGPEAFF

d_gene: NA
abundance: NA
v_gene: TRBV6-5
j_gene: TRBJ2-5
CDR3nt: TGTGCCAGCAGTTTTAGGACGGATAATAAGGGGACCCAGTACTTC
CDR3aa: CASSFRTDNKGTQYF

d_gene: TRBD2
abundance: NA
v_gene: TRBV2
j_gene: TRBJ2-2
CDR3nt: TGTGCCAGCAGTAAAGCGGGAAGCACCGGGGAGCTGTTTTTT
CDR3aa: CASSKAGSTGELFF

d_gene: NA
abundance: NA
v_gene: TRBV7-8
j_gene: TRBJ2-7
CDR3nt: TGTGCCAGCAGCTTAGGCATCGAGCAGTACTTC
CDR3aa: CASSLGIEQYF

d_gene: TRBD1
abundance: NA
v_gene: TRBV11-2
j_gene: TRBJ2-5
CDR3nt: TGTGCCAGCAGCTTGAACAGGGGACCAAGCCAAGAGACCCAGTACTTC
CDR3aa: CASSLNRGPSQETQYF

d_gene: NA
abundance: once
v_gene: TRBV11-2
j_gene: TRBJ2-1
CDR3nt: TGTGCCAGCAGCTTAGAGGGCTTCCCCTACAATGAGCAGTTCTTC
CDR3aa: CASSLEGFPYNEQFF

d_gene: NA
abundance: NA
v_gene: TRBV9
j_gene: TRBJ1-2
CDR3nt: TGTGCCAGCAGCCCCCCAGGGAGTGCTAACTATGGCTACACCTTC
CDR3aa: CASSPPGSANYGYTF

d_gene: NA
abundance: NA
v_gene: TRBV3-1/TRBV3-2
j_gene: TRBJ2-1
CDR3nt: TGTGCCAGCAGCACCCATTCCTACAATGAGCAGTTCTTC
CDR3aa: CASSTHSYNEQFF

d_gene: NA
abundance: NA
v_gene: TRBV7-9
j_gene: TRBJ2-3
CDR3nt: TGTGCCAGCAGCTTCCCCTGGGCTGGCACAGATACGCAGTATTTT
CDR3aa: CASSFPWAGTDTQYF